What follows are 13 T cell receptor beta chains derived from one specimen sequenced in a study of blood T cell repertoires in COVID-19. This table comes from immunoSEQ multiplex PCR, and its TCRdb copy is limited to in-frame clones, with some not included. Counted here are roughly 400,000 clones, about 88% occurring once; the ten biggest clones make up approximately 1.5%. Sequences were obtained from PBMCs or T cells enriched from blood (not recorded which). The receptors come from a woman aged 18-30 years who had been exposed to COVID-19.

The chain joins TRBV7-9 to TRBJ1-1; 7 bases fit TRBD1. V lost 3 bases to trimming and J lost 6 bases; unmatched junction nucleotides: 7. From germline, CDR1 is SEHNR and CDR2 FQNEAQ (reference sequence). This CDR3 region has 14 residues. CDR3 sequence (DNA): TGTGCCAGCAGCTTCCGGGACAGCGCGTCTGAAGCTTTCTTT. It encodes CASSFRDSASEAFF.

The count of this clone is one. This chain joins TRBV5-1 and TRBJ1-1; no firm D call. The CDR3 is made up of 17 amino acids. The V end was cut by 4 bases, the J end by 1 base, with 20 bases between. Germline loops: CDR1 SGHRS, CDR2 YFSETQ. Written as DNA, the CDR3 is TGCGCCAGCAGCACAACGGGAGGAGCGGAGGCGAACACTGAAGCTTTCTTT. Translated, it gives CASSTTGGAEANTEAFF.

This clone was found a few times. The rearrangement links TRBV6-2 or TRBV6-3 to TRBJ2-7, with 7 bases identical to TRBD2. V trimming: 0 bases; J trimming: 0 bases; junction bases outside the gene matches: 20. Germline V CDR1 and CDR2: MNHEY, SVGEGT. This CDR3 comprises 21 residues. Written as DNA, the CDR3 is TGTGCCAGCAGTTACTCAGTAAACGCATGGCTACTAGCGCGTAGCTCCTACGAGCAGTACTTC. It yields the protein CASSYSVNAWLLARSSYEQYF.

The J gene is TRBJ1-2, the V gene TRBV12-3 or TRBV12-4; D is ambiguous. The ends were cut back, 5 bases at V and 3 bases at J, with 7 bases in the middle. The CDR3 spans 12 residues. The CDR3 region is CASSDTHYGYTF. DNA of the CDR3: TGTGCCAGCAGTGACACGCACTATGGCTACACCTTC.

The chain has TRBV27 and TRBJ2-3; D is perhaps TRBD1 (6 bases). V was shortened by 6 bases and J by 1 base, with 8 bases between the two germline ends. CDR1 is MNHEY, CDR2 SMNVEV, per germline (reference sequence). This CDR3 comprises 13 residues. The CDR3 sequence is CASRGQGTDTQYF. The CDR3 DNA is TGTGCCAGCAGGGGACAAGGCACAGATACGCAGTATTTT.

This chain connects TRBV2 to TRBJ2-5; D might be TRBD2 (5 bases). V gave up 6 bases and J gave up 7 bases, with 15 bases separating them. Germline loops: CDR1 SNHLY, CDR2 FYNNEI. The CDR3 spans 13 residues. The CDR3 DNA follows: TGTGCCAGCAGCCGGGGAGCTTCGCGGACCCAGTACTTC. Its translation is CASSRGASRTQYF.

The chain uses TRBV5-1 and TRBJ2-1; TRBD2 aligns across 11 bases. Unmatched junction bases numbered 7, after V lost 2 bases and J lost 9 bases. Germline CDR1 SGHRS, CDR2 YFSETQ. This CDR3 is built from 15 residues. The CDR3 nucleotides read TGCGCCAGCAGCTTAACACTAGCGGGAGCCAGTGAGCAGTTCTTC. This gives the protein CASSLTLAGASEQFF.

V is TRBV6-5 and J is TRBJ2-7; no clear D. Germline values: CDR1 MNHEY, CDR2 SVGAGI. The CDR3 covers 15 residues. The ends were cut back, 5 bases at V and 4 bases at J, with 18 bases in the middle. The CDR3: CASSNPRLAEYEQYF. CDR3 DNA: TGTGCCAGCAGTAACCCCCGGTTAGCTGAGTACGAGCAGTACTTC.

V is TRBV6-5 and J is TRBJ1-4, with D tentatively TRBD1 (5 bases). CDR3 size: 15 residues. V lost 2 bases and J lost 0, with 7 bases in between. Germline CDR1 is MNHEY and CDR2 is SVGAGI. The DNA of the CDR3 is TGTGCCAGCAGTTACGACAGAACAACTAATGAAAAACTGTTTTTT. Translated, it gives CASSYDRTTNEKLFF.

The chain has TRBV30 and TRBJ2-5; 7 bases are a match to TRBD1. This CDR3 has 13 residues. The germline V gene has CDR1 GTSNPN and CDR2 SVGIG (reference sequence). V trimming: 8 bases; J trimming: 7 bases; junction bases outside the gene matches: 13. The CDR3 nucleotides read TGTGCCGGCTCCGGACAGGTCAGCGGGACCCAGTACTTC. This gives the protein CAGSGQVSGTQYF.

This chain connects TRBV11-2 to TRBJ2-5, with D perhaps matching TRBD2 (5 bases). This CDR3 has 14 amino acids. V was shortened by 1 base and J by 2 bases, with 8 bases between the two germline ends. CDR1 and CDR2 from the germline V gene are SGHAT and FQNNGV. Here the CDR3 reads CASSLVGGQETQYF. Written as DNA, the CDR3 is TGTGCCAGCAGCTTAGTTGGCGGGCAAGAGACCCAGTACTTC.

The chain employs TRBV3-1 (or the pseudogene TRBV3-2) and TRBJ2-7; TRBD2 might be the D (5 bases). The CDR3 length is 12 residues. Looked up from germline, CDR1 is LGHDT and CDR2 is YNNKEL (reference sequence). V was cut by 6 bases and J by 8 bases, with 14 bases left in between. The chain's CDR3 is CASSNSLAKQYF. The CDR3 coding sequence is TGTGCCAGCAGTAACTCCCTAGCTAAGCAGTACTTC.

The J gene is TRBJ2-1, the V gene TRBV27; D perhaps matches TRBD1 (6 bases). Looked up from germline, CDR1 is MNHEY and CDR2 is SMNVEV (reference sequence). Trimming took 3 bases from V and 2 from J, leaving 11 bases between them. The CDR3 totals 15 residues. In nucleotides, the CDR3 is TGTGCCAGCAGTTTCATGGGGGCGGCCTACAATGAGCAGTTCTTC. Translating it yields CASSFMGAAYNEQFF.